Detailed here is one T cell receptor beta chain. Researchers isolated at least 6 million PBMCs per sample. The extraction recovered at least 6 micrograms of total RNA per sample. This record comes from a study of blood T cells in healthy people across ages. With a J-beta primer mix and a sample-barcoded 5' primer, a second PCR ran about 7 to 12 cycles. TCRdb independently ran MiXCR on the 5' RACE reads; one entry per CDR3 protein. The table shows fewer than 750,000 distinct CDR3 sequences, with around 50% occurring only once. V was cut by 4 bases and J by 0 bases, with 14 bases left in between. The CDR3 loop spans 16 amino acids. Germline lookup yields CDR1 LGHDT and CDR2 YNNKEL (reference sequence).

The chain is built from TRBV3-1 and TRBJ2-3; either TRBD1 or TRBD2 may fit D (6 bases each). Sequencing was done on a sample of blood. The sequence derives from a woman aged 80 or over in good health. The CDR3 nucleotides read TGTGCCAGCAGCCGGGGGGATGGGGGCAGCACAGATACGCAGTATTTT. Translated: CASSRGDGGSTDTQYF.